This passage covers 7 T cell receptor beta chains from one sample sequenced in a study of shared clonotypes between healthy human individuals (dated by TCRdb to the early 2020s). CD8 naive samples were obtained by positive selection for CCR7 among CD45RO-negative cells, yielding a CD45RA+CCR7+ population from which TemRA cells were excluded. The library relied on the immunoSEQ multiplex PCR assay. Imported from immuneACCESS, the table was reduced by TCRdb to in-frame sequences with V and J called. These copies leave out some clones; in studies compared against another copy, an unresolved V gene accounts for under half, and the cause of the remainder is not known. Recorded for this sample are approximately 600,000 clones; 95% of them occurred a single time. The top ten clones comprise 0.11% of the sample. The sample was naive CD8+ T cells sorted from blood. This specimen's cell subset or site label, interpreted: CD45RA+CCR7+. The source is a woman aged 25 to 45 in good health.

The CDR3 DNA is TGTGCCAGTAGTCTCGGGACAAACCTAGACAATCAGCCCCAGCATTTT. Its protein is CASSLGTNLDNQPQHF. The chain uses TRBV19 and TRBJ1-5, with a weak D call TRBD1 (6 bases). This CDR3 is built from 16 residues. Per the germline V gene, CDR1 is LNHDA and CDR2 is SQIVND (reference sequence). Trimming removed 5 bases from V and 3 bases from J, with 17 bases in between.

The CDR3 DNA follows: TGTGCCAGCAGCTCCTCGGACGACCGCCTTCGCTATGGCTACACCTTC. This encodes CASSSSDDRLRYGYTF. J is TRBJ1-2 and V is TRBV13; D gene unclear. Germline-derived CDR1 and CDR2 are PRHDT and FYEKMQ (reference sequence). This CDR3 spans 16 amino acids. Trimming cost V 4 bases and J 4 bases, with 19 bases left between them.

The chain is built from TRBV4-1 and TRBJ2-7; the match to TRBD1 covers 10 bases. Trimming cost V 4 bases and J 2 bases; bases outside gene matches: 5. The germline V gene encodes CDR1 MGHRA and CDR2 YSYEKL. CDR3 length: 15 residues. CDR3 bases: TGCGCCAGCAGCCGCGGACAGGGGGTTCCCTACGAGCAGTACTTC. This encodes CASSRGQGVPYEQYF.

The J gene is TRBJ2-1, the V gene TRBV10-2; D might be TRBD1 or TRBD2, each matching 6 bases. The germline V gene encodes CDR1 WSHSY and CDR2 SAAADI. V was pared by 4 bases and J by 8 bases, with 21 bases between. This CDR3 is built from 16 residues. CDR3 bases: TGCGCCAGCAGTGGGGGGGCGTCCCCGGGTGGTTATGAGCAGTTCTTC. It encodes CASSGGASPGGYEQFF.

Concerning this clone: The identical CDR3 is also encoded by other nucleotide sequences in the sample. The chain has TRBV28 and TRBJ2-7, with D hard to call. Per germline, CDR1 MDHEN and CDR2 SYDVKM. The CDR3 runs 13 residues. V lost 3 bases to trimming and J lost 2 bases, with 8 bases between them. CDR3 nucleotides: TGTGCCAGCAGTTTCCCCGGTACCTACGAGCAGTACTTC. Translated: CASSFPGTYEQYF.

This clone was detected once. In the same sample, other DNA sequences code for this CDR3. V gene TRBV7-9 combines with J gene TRBJ2-7; 8 nucleotides align to TRBD1. Germline-derived CDR1 and CDR2 are SEHNR and FQNEAQ (reference sequence). CDR3 size: 14 residues. V shed 3 bases, J shed 0 bases, and the junction held 1 base outside the gene matches. CDR3 amino acids: CASSLTGASYEQYF. In DNA form, the CDR3 reads TGTGCCAGCAGCTTGACAGGGGCCTCCTACGAGCAGTACTTC. Supplemented by reference TRBV7-9 and TRBJ2-7, the full variable domain reads DTGVSQNPRHKITKRGQNVTFRCDPISEHNRLYWYRQTLGQGPEFLTYFQNEAQLEKSRLLSDRFSAERPKGSFSTLEIQRTEQGDSAMYLCASSLTGASYEQYFGPGTRLTVT.

Remarks on this clone: The same CDR3 can be traced to other DNA sequences in this sample. The CDR3 nucleotides are TGCAGCGTGGTGGACAGCTACGAGCAGTACTTC. Translation: CSVVDSYEQYF. The chain is built from TRBV29-1 and TRBJ2-7, with D maybe TRBD1 (6 bases). Germline V gene data show CDR1 as SQVTM and CDR2 as ANQGSEA. This CDR3 is built from 11 residues. Trimming stripped 6 bases from V and 3 bases from J, with 9 bases between.